The 14 T cell receptor beta chains below come from one sample, sequenced in a study of blood T cell repertoires in COVID-19. Here immunoSEQ multiplex PCR was the method, and the copy in TCRdb shows in-frame clones only, minus some. This sample has about 45,000 clones, with 80% to 95% found just once. The source material was peripheral blood. All receptors derive from a human donor in a cohort sampled during active COVID-19.

The chain employs TRBV6-5 and TRBJ1-2; D is perhaps TRBD1 (5 bases). Germline V gene sequence: CDR1 MNHEY, CDR2 SVGAGI. Trimming cost V 6 bases and J 4 bases, with 9 bases left between them. The CDR3 sequence is 12 residues long. This chain's CDR3 is CASRGHGYGYTF. CDR3 DNA: TGTGCCAGCAGGGGGCACGGCTATGGCTACACCTTC.

The CDR3 DNA is TGTGCCAGTAGTATCCGACGGGGCTCCTATAATTCACCCCTCCACTTT. Its protein is CASSIRRGSYNSPLHF. The rearrangement joins TRBV19 to TRBJ1-6; no reliable D call. The ends were cut back, 3 bases at V and 0 bases at J, with 9 bases in the middle. The germline V gene encodes CDR1 LNHDA and CDR2 SQIVND (reference sequence). The CDR3 runs to 16 residues.

This clone was recorded once. This sequence joins TRBV2 and TRBJ1-1; 8 bases agree with TRBD1. V gave up 7 bases and J gave up 4 bases; unmatched junction bases: 8. Germline V lookup: CDR1 SNHLY, CDR2 FYNNEI. CDR3 length equals 14 residues. CDR3 amino acids: CASIMDRASTEAFF. The DNA of the CDR3 is TGTGCCAGCATTATGGACAGGGCAAGCACTGAAGCTTTCTTT.

This clone was seen only once. This sequence joins TRBV28 and TRBJ2-1; 12 bases align to TRBD2. The trim removed 0 bases at V and 4 bases at J, leaving 1 base unmatched. This CDR3 spans 16 amino acids. CDR1 is MDHEN, CDR2 SYDVKM, per germline. CDR3 nucleotide sequence: TGTGCCAGCAGTTTATGGACTAGCGGGAGTTACAATGAGCAGTTCTTC. Translated, it gives CASSLWTSGSYNEQFF. Based on the CDR3 plus reference TRBV28 and TRBJ2-1, the full variable domain is DVKVTQSSRYLVKRTGEKVFLECVQDMDHENMFWYRQDPGLGLRLIYFSYDVKMKEKGDIPEGYSVSREKKERFSLILESASTNQTSMYLCASSLWTSGSYNEQFFGPGTRLTVL.

The CDR3 sequence: CASSLGLRSDTQYF. The CDR3, as DNA: TGTGCCAGCAGTTTGGGACTTCGTTCGGATACGCAGTATTTT. The chain is built from TRBV28 and TRBJ2-3; D might be TRBD2 (6 bases). CDR3 length: 14 residues. The germline V and J ends were trimmed by 3 bases and 6 bases, with 13 bases remaining between them. Germline lookup yields CDR1 MDHEN and CDR2 SYDVKM.

The rearrangement uses TRBV20-1 and TRBJ2-7; 9 nucleotides agree with TRBD1. Trimming removed 3 bases from V and 11 bases from J; junction bases left unmatched: 17. The CDR3 loop spans 15 amino acids. Germline-derived CDR1 and CDR2 are DFQATT and SNEGSKA (reference sequence). CDR3 coding DNA: TGCAGTGCTAGTCCCGGGGGGACAGGGTATCGACCCGAGTACTTC. Its translation: CSASPGGTGYRPEYF.

The chain has TRBV5-6 and TRBJ2-4, with 12 positions matching TRBD2. V shed 4 bases, J shed 5 bases, and the junction held 7 bases outside the gene matches. CDR3 length: 16 amino acids. Germline V gene data show CDR1 as SGHDT and CDR2 as YYEEEE. The CDR3 protein is CASSRRLAGDQNIQYF. DNA of the CDR3: TGTGCCAGCAGCCGCAGACTAGCGGGGGACCAAAACATTCAGTACTTC.

The chain carries TRBV7-9 and TRBJ2-5, with TRBD1 matching over 8 bases. After removal of 2 bases from V and 5 bases from J, the junction contained 1 base not matched to a gene. CDR3 length: 13 amino acids. From germline, CDR1 is SEHNR and CDR2 FQNEAQ (reference sequence). CDR3 region: CASSLQGAETQYF. The CDR3 DNA reads as TGTGCCAGCAGCTTACAGGGGGCTGAGACCCAGTACTTC.

The CDR3 protein is CASSLLDRAFPNYGYTF. Written as DNA, the CDR3 is TGTGCCAGCAGCTTGTTGGACAGGGCTTTCCCTAACTATGGCTACACCTTC. The rearrangement links TRBV5-6 to TRBJ1-2; 8 bases line up with TRBD1. CDR1 is SGHDT and CDR2 is YYEEEE in the germline V gene. This CDR3 is 17 amino acids long. The trim removed 1 base at V and 0 bases at J, leaving 8 bases unmatched.

In the case of this clone: A read error may account for a junction end that differs from germline. This specimen includes other DNA sequences encoding the same CDR3. V is TRBV5-6 and J is TRBJ2-7; 8 bases are shared with TRBD1. This CDR3 region has 15 residues. CDR1 is SGHDT, CDR2 YYEEEE, per germline. The CDR3 here is CASSLLDRVHAEQYF. CDR3 nucleotide sequence: TGTGCCAGCAGCTTGTTGGACAGGGTTCATGCCGAGCAGTACTTT.

The CDR3 DNA sequence: TGTGCCAGCAGCCGCGGGGGGACGAACACCGGGGAGCTGTTTTTT. This sequence encodes CASSRGGTNTGELFF. The chain uses TRBV7-2 and TRBJ2-2; TRBD2 matches at 8 bases. The germline CDR1 and CDR2 sequences are SGHTA and FQGNSA. CDR3 length: 15 amino acids. V lost 5 bases, J lost 0 bases, and 2 bases stayed unmatched.

This clone has a single count. The chain links TRBV10-3 to TRBJ2-7; maybe TRBD2 (6 bases). Trimming shortened V by 2 bases and J by 0 bases, and 8 bases separated the two germline ends. The CDR3 is 14 amino acids. Germline CDR1 reads ENHRY; CDR2 reads SYGVKD. The CDR3 loop reads CAISEGRSSYEQYF. The CDR3 region has the DNA TGTGCCATCAGTGAGGGGAGGAGCTCCTACGAGCAGTACTTC.

The chain carries TRBV4-2 and TRBJ2-6, with D maybe TRBD2 (7 bases). The CDR3 is 17 residues long. Trimming pared 3 bases from V and 2 bases from J, leaving 14 bases between. Germline lookup yields CDR1 LGHNA and CDR2 YNFKEQ. For the CDR3, the DNA is TGTGCCAGCAGCCAGGGGGGGGCCTCCCCTGGGGCCAACGTCCTGACTTTC. Amino acid sequence: CASSQGGASPGANVLTF.

The chain couples TRBV7-9 to TRBJ2-7; the match to TRBD1 covers 7 bases. Trimming removed 7 bases from V and 4 bases from J; junction bases left unmatched: 7. The CDR3 is 13 amino acids. Germline-derived CDR1 and CDR2 are SEHNR and FQNEAQ (reference sequence). CDR3 residues: CASTDHRGYEQYF. The CDR3 DNA follows: TGTGCCAGCACCGACCACAGGGGATACGAGCAGTACTTC.